This entry lists 5 T cell receptor beta chains sequenced from one sample in a study of regulatory T cells in long-lasting Graves disease. Time point meaning: newly diagnosed GD, antithyroid drugs for less than 3 months. With RNA extracted from PBMCs as input, the TCR library was made. Construction of TCR beta libraries relied on iRepertoire HTBI primers and on Arm-PCR targeting CDR3 regions. TCRdb redid the calling of the multiplex PCR reads with MiXCR, one entry per CDR3 protein. The sample carries around 420,000 distinct CDR3 sequences, about 15% recorded once. This same sample was also part of a study on T cells in Graves' hyperthyroidism and ophthalmopathy.

Sample: peripheral blood mononuclear cells (PBMCs), taken at new diagnosis, from a patient treated with antithyroid drugs. The receptors come from a middle-aged woman with Graves disease.

This clonotype has a handful of counts. This chain joins TRBV3-1 and TRBJ2-5; no firm D call. Germline values: CDR1 LGHDT, CDR2 YNNKEL (reference sequence). V dropped 1 base and J dropped 4 bases, with 13 bases sitting between them. The CDR3 loop spans 15 amino acids. CDR3 nucleotides: TGTGCCAGCAGCCAAGGGGGATCGGAGAGAGAGACCCAGTACTTC. It specifies CASSQGGSERETQYF.

This clonotype was observed at least ten times. CDR3 loop: CASRLPKGEVYGYTF. The DNA for the CDR3 is TGTGCCAGCAGACTCCCCAAAGGGGAAGTCTATGGCTACACCTTC. This chain uses TRBV28 with TRBJ1-2; perhaps TRBD1 as D (5 bases). The CDR3 length is 15 residues. Germline loops: CDR1 MDHEN, CDR2 SYDVKM. Trimming took off 6 bases at V and 4 bases at J, with 18 bases between the two ends.

This clonotype was found a few times. The chain combines TRBV20-1 with TRBJ1-5; no clear D gene. CDR1 DFQATT and CDR2 SNEGSKA come from the germline V gene (reference sequence). V shed 6 bases and J shed 4 bases, with 10 bases lying between them. This CDR3 is built from 12 residues. The CDR3 nucleotides are TGCAGTGCCTCCCTCCGTAATCAGCCCCAGCATTTT. This codes for CSASLRNQPQHF.

A few counts support this clonotype. The J gene is TRBJ2-3, the V gene TRBV4-1; D ambiguous. The germline V gene has CDR1 MGHRA and CDR2 YSYEKL. This CDR3 spans 18 amino acids. V was clipped by 4 bases and J by 0 bases, with 20 bases between them. The CDR3 sequence is CASSPGGVLRTSTDTQYF. The CDR3 DNA is TGCGCCAGCAGCCCAGGCGGAGTTTTGCGTACTAGCACAGATACGCAGTATTTT.

This clonotype was counted many times. This chain connects TRBV9 to TRBJ2-7; 12 bases are a match to TRBD2. CDR3 length equals 15 residues. J was trimmed by 2 bases and V by 3 bases; bases with no gene match: 3. CDR1 and CDR2 (germline): SGDLS, YYNGEE. The CDR3 DNA is TGTGCCAGCAGCGAGACTAGCGGGGGACCCTACGAGCAGTACTTC. Its protein is CASSETSGGPYEQYF.